This T cell receptor (beta chain) was sequenced in a study of T cells in narcolepsy. The overall study: Healthy controls were enrolled alongside patients with narcolepsy type 1 or type 2.

Note on this clone: Its specificity is unknown.

Study-level results: Autoreactive clonotypes reportedly recurred in blood of same and different patients, not controls. HCRT-specific and TRIB2-specific autoreactive clonotypes appeared among same-patient CSF and blood CD4+ clonotypes.

The CDR3 is made up of 18 amino acids. V was clipped by 3 bases and J by 0 bases, with 18 bases between them. The germline CDR1 and CDR2 sequences are MDHEN and SYDVKM. Some clones are missing from TCRdb's copy, which holds only in-frame ones; the method was immunoSEQ multiplex PCR. The sample has more than 30,000 clones, under 85% seen once. The TCR was taken from a human donor in good health. The chain carries TRBV28 and TRBJ2-4; a weak D match, TRBD2 (5 bases). The sample consisted of memory (CD45RA-) CD4+ T cells from blood. The CDR3 DNA reads as TGTGCCAGCAGTTTGTTTGGTAGTGGAGCGGTAGCCAAAAACATTCAGTACTTC. Translation gives CASSLFGSGAVAKNIQYF.